One and the same sample provided the 27 T cell receptor beta chains below, sequenced in a study of T cell changes during pregnancy in multiple sclerosis. The method was immunoSEQ multiplex PCR; TCRdb's version includes in-frame clones alone and lacks a portion of them. The table lists more than 65,000 clones, roughly 92% of them singletons. This material consisted of peripheral blood, taken in the first trimester of pregnancy. The receptors here all came from a female donor with multiple sclerosis, enrolled in a pregnancy study.

This chain connects TRBV19 to TRBJ1-1, with TRBD1 matching over 7 bases. The trim removed 3 bases at V and 1 base at J, leaving 5 bases unmatched. The CDR3 covers 15 residues. The V gene's germline CDR1 is LNHDA and CDR2 SQIVND (reference sequence). CDR3 sequence (DNA): TGTGCCAGTAGTATCTCGGGACAGCCGAACACTGAAGCTTTCTTT. This gives the protein CASSISGQPNTEAFF.

Only one count was recorded for this clone. The V call is TRBV5-1, the J call TRBJ2-3; 10 nucleotides match TRBD1. Germline V gene sequence: CDR1 SGHRS, CDR2 YFSETQ. The CDR3 is 15 amino acids. The V and J ends lost 0 bases and 4 bases, in that order; junction bases with no gene match: 2. The CDR3 bases are TGCGCCAGCAGCTTGGGGGACAGGGGCCCAGATACGCAGTATTTT. It translates to CASSLGDRGPDTQYF.

The CDR3 DNA reads TGTGCCAGCAGCCTCCCCGGGATGGGGAGGGATTACGAGCAGTACTTC. It specifies CASSLPGMGRDYEQYF. This chain connects TRBV5-6 to TRBJ2-7; 7 bases map to TRBD2. Unmatched junction bases numbered 14, after V lost 4 bases and J lost 4 bases. The CDR3 covers 16 residues. The germline gives CDR1 SGHDT, CDR2 YYEEEE.

This sequence joins TRBV9 and TRBJ2-7; D might be TRBD1 (6 bases). The V end was cut by 7 bases, the J end by 3 bases, with 14 bases between. The CDR3 totals 13 residues. The V gene's germline CDR1 is SGDLS and CDR2 YYNGEE. The CDR3 loop is CASFRTANYEQYF. The CDR3 nucleotides are TGTGCCAGCTTCCGGACAGCGAACTACGAGCAGTACTTC.

The chain joins TRBV7-9 to TRBJ2-1; possibly TRBD1 for D (6 bases). There are 14 residues in the CDR3. V was pared by 5 bases and J by 6 bases, with 14 bases between. CDR1 and CDR2 from the germline V gene are SEHNR and FQNEAQ (reference sequence). CDR3 protein: CASSLVQGRNEQFF. In DNA, the CDR3 is TGTGCCAGCAGCCTCGTACAGGGCCGCAATGAGCAGTTCTTC.

The CDR3 DNA is TGTGCCAGCAGTGAGGGGGCAGGGGCCAATCAGCCCCAGCATTTT. This codes for CASSEGAGANQPQHF. The rearrangement uses TRBV2 and TRBJ1-5; a weak D match, TRBD1 (6 bases). CDR3 length: 15 amino acids. Per germline, CDR1 SNHLY and CDR2 FYNNEI. V was trimmed by 3 bases and J by 3 bases, leaving 12 bases between them.

For the CDR3, the DNA is TGTGCCAGCAGTCCAGACAGCCACTACGAGCAGTACTTC. Translating gives CASSPDSHYEQYF. The chain uses TRBV27 and TRBJ2-7; a possible D gene is TRBD1 (5 bases). Per germline, CDR1 MNHEY and CDR2 SMNVEV (reference sequence). The CDR3 covers 13 residues. V dropped 5 bases and J dropped 3 bases, with 11 bases sitting between them.

The CDR3: CASRNTGGLNTEAFF. The CDR3 coding sequence is TGTGCCAGCAGGAATACAGGGGGCCTGAACACTGAAGCTTTCTTT. This chain uses TRBV6-5 with TRBJ1-1; 9 positions agree with TRBD1. CDR1 MNHEY and CDR2 SVGAGI come from the germline V gene. J lost 0 bases, V lost 6 bases, and 5 bases had no gene match. The CDR3 runs to 15 residues.

The chain links TRBV5-4 to TRBJ1-5; possibly TRBD1 for D (6 bases). In germline, CDR1 is SGHNT, CDR2 YYREEE (reference sequence). V was cut by 4 bases and J by 0 bases, with 8 bases left in between. This CDR3 has 14 residues. The DNA of the CDR3 is TGTGCCAGCAGCAAGGGGGTTAGCAATCAGCCCCAGCATTTT. Its translation: CASSKGVSNQPQHF.

The gene calls are TRBV4-3 and TRBJ2-3; TRBD1 matches at 10 bases. The CDR3 spans 16 residues. The germline gives CDR1 LGHNA, CDR2 YSLEER. V gave up 1 base and J gave up 4 bases; unmatched junction bases: 5. The CDR3 loop reads CASSQGTTGGPDTQYF. CDR3 coding DNA: TGCGCCAGCAGCCAAGGTACGACAGGGGGCCCAGATACGCAGTATTTT.

The chain links TRBV6-6 to TRBJ2-2; TRBD2 is a possible D gene (6 bases). Trimming left V 8 bases short and J 3 bases short, with 7 bases between. Germline lookup yields CDR1 MNHNY and CDR2 SVGAGI (reference sequence). CDR3 size: 12 residues. This CDR3 reads CASSSDTGELFF. CDR3 DNA: TGTGCCAGCTCTAGCGACACCGGGGAGCTGTTTTTT.

The chain has TRBV7-7 and TRBJ1-4; 8 bases are a match to TRBD1. Germline V gene data show CDR1 as SSHAT and CDR2 as FNYEAQ (reference sequence). The CDR3 consists of 15 residues. V trimming: 5 bases; J trimming: 0 bases; junction bases outside the gene matches: 2. CDR3 nucleotides: TGTGCCAGCAGCCCGGGACAGGCAACTAATGAAAAACTGTTTTTT. Translated, it gives CASSPGQATNEKLFF.

Worth noting for this clone: Other DNA sequences from this sample encode an identical CDR3 as well. The gene calls are TRBV25-1 and TRBJ2-7, with 14 positions matching TRBD2. Germline V CDR1 and CDR2: MGHDK, SYGVNS. Trimming cost V 4 bases and J 4 bases; bases outside gene matches: 3. This CDR3 has 15 residues. The CDR3 DNA reads TGTGCCAGCAGTGGCGGACTAGCGGGAGGATACGAGCAGTACTTC. It codes for CASSGGLAGGYEQYF.

This chain connects TRBV6-5 to TRBJ2-7, with D tentatively TRBD1 (5 bases). Trimming took off 2 bases at V and 2 bases at J, with 16 bases between the two ends. This CDR3 contains 16 residues. Germline V lookup: CDR1 MNHEY, CDR2 SVGAGI. The CDR3 bases are TGTGCCAGCAGTTACGCCGCTTGGGGCACTACCTACGAGCAGTACTTC. This translates into CASSYAAWGTTYEQYF.

The chain uses TRBV9 and TRBJ2-3; D call uncertain. V lost 4 bases, J lost 3 bases, and 6 bases lay in between. Per the germline V gene, CDR1 is SGDLS and CDR2 is YYNGEE. This CDR3 has 12 amino acids. The CDR3 DNA follows: TGTGCCAGCAGCTTCTTAACAGATACGCAGTATTTT. Translation gives CASSFLTDTQYF.

V and J are TRBV27 and TRBJ1-2; 9 bases are a match to TRBD1. V was pared by 6 bases and J by 5 bases, with 10 bases of the junction left unmatched. Germline CDR1 MNHEY, CDR2 SMNVEV (reference sequence). The CDR3 loop spans 15 amino acids. CDR3 sequence (DNA): TGTGCCAGCAGCCGAGGGACAGGGAACAGTTATGGCTACACCTTC. It codes for CASSRGTGNSYGYTF.

This chain links TRBV4-1 with TRBJ2-7; 7 positions match TRBD2. The CDR3 is 16 residues long. The J segment lost 1 base and the V segment lost 1 base, leaving 7 bases of the junction unmatched. The germline V gene encodes CDR1 MGHRA and CDR2 YSYEKL. The CDR3 region is CASSQGGGSGSYEQYF. As DNA, the CDR3 is TGCGCCAGCAGCCAAGGGGGCGGGAGCGGTTCCTACGAGCAGTACTTC.

The chain's CDR3 is CASSTRSWYNEQFF. CDR3 DNA: TGTGCCAGCAGCACCCGGAGTTGGTACAATGAGCAGTTCTTC. The genes are TRBV5-8 and TRBJ2-1; D ambiguous. Trimming pared 4 bases from V and 4 bases from J, leaving 12 bases between. In germline, CDR1 is SGHTS, CDR2 YDEGEE. This CDR3 spans 14 amino acids.

The chain carries TRBV19 and TRBJ2-1; tentatively, D is TRBD2 (6 bases). Looked up from germline, CDR1 is LNHDA and CDR2 is SQIVND (reference sequence). V was clipped by 1 base and J by 9 bases, with 13 bases between them. The CDR3 is 14 residues long. In nucleotides, the CDR3 is TGTGCCAGTAGTATAGTGGGGGGAGTTGGTGAGCAGTTCTTC. Encoded protein: CASSIVGGVGEQFF. The whole variable domain, remainder taken from reference TRBV19 and TRBJ2-1, is DGGITQSPKYLFRKEGQNVTLSCEQNLNHDAMYWYRQDPGQGLRLIYYSQIVNDFQKGDIAEGYSVSREKKESFPLTVTSAQKNPTAFYLCASSIVGGVGEQFFGPGTRLTVL.

J is TRBJ1-2 and V is TRBV30; 10 nucleotides line up with TRBD1. The germline CDR1 and CDR2 sequences are GTSNPN and SVGIG (reference sequence). Germline trimming cut 5 bases from V and 8 bases from J; bases unmatched to any gene: 8. The CDR3 loop spans 13 amino acids. The CDR3: CAWETGGARGYTF. The DNA of the CDR3 is TGTGCCTGGGAGACAGGGGGCGCGAGGGGCTACACCTTC. Drawing the rest from reference TRBV30 and TRBJ1-2, the complete variable domain is SQTIHQWPATLVQPVGSPLSLECTVEGTSNPNLYWYRQAAGRGLQLLFYSVGIGQISSEVPQNLSASRPQDRQFILSSKKLLLSDSGFYLCAWETGGARGYTFGSGTRLTVV.

There are a few counts of this clone. The rearrangement links TRBV2 to TRBJ1-1; D ambiguous. From germline, CDR1 is SNHLY and CDR2 FYNNEI. The CDR3 loop spans 14 amino acids. Trimming cost V 4 bases and J 3 bases, with 12 bases left between them. CDR3: CASSGVPMDTEAFF. DNA for the CDR3: TGTGCCAGCAGTGGAGTTCCCATGGACACTGAAGCTTTCTTT.

V usage is TRBV19 and J usage is TRBJ1-6; no clear D gene. V lost 3 bases and J lost 5, with 14 bases in between. The CDR3 consists of 16 residues. Germline CDR1 is LNHDA and CDR2 is SQIVND (reference sequence). The CDR3 here is CASSIRGGRNNSPLHF. The CDR3 DNA sequence: TGTGCCAGTAGTATTCGGGGAGGGAGAAATAATTCACCCCTCCACTTT.

The chain couples TRBV9 to TRBJ2-1; TRBD1 matches at 7 bases. The germline V gene encodes CDR1 SGDLS and CDR2 YYNGEE. There are 17 residues in the CDR3. Trimming took 0 bases from V and 0 from J; bases not matched to a gene: 6. This CDR3 reads CASSVVGAGGSYNEQFF. The CDR3 bases are TGTGCCAGCAGCGTAGTAGGAGCAGGGGGCTCCTACAATGAGCAGTTCTTC.

The chain couples TRBV12-5 to TRBJ1-2; no definite D call. The CDR3 has 17 residues. Germline V CDR1 and CDR2: LGHNT, FRNRAP. The V and J ends lost 0 bases and 4 bases respectively, with 18 bases between them. The CDR3 reads CASGLVLGDRVLYGYTF. For the CDR3, the DNA is TGTGCTAGTGGTTTGGTACTAGGCGACCGGGTCCTCTATGGCTACACCTTC.

The chain employs TRBV18 and TRBJ1-3; 7 bases map to TRBD1. From germline, CDR1 is KGHSH and CDR2 LQKENI. V lost 0 bases, J lost 2 bases, and 1 base stayed unmatched. This CDR3 region has 15 residues. The CDR3 protein is CASSPPGTAGNTIYF. CDR3 sequence (DNA): TGTGCCAGCTCACCACCCGGGACAGCTGGAAACACCATATATTTT.

V is TRBV6-4 and J is TRBJ2-1, with TRBD2 matching 11 bases. The CDR3 sequence is 17 residues long. Germline V gene data show CDR1 as MRHNA and CDR2 as SNTAGT. After removal of 6 bases from V and 1 base from J, the junction contained 8 bases not matched to a gene. The CDR3 protein is CASRPTSGGMSYNEQFF. The CDR3 nucleotides read TGTGCCAGCAGGCCCACTAGCGGGGGCATGTCCTACAATGAGCAGTTCTTC.

This sequence joins TRBV7-2 and TRBJ1-1; 8 nucleotides line up with TRBD1. This CDR3 comprises 14 residues. Germline V CDR1 and CDR2: SGHTA, FQGNSA. The J segment lost 4 bases and the V segment lost 4 bases, leaving 5 bases of the junction unmatched. The CDR3 DNA follows: TGTGCCAGCAGCTGGGACAGGTATACCACTGAAGCTTTCTTT. Amino acids: CASSWDRYTTEAFF. The variable domain in full, with the rest retrieved from reference TRBV7-2 and TRBJ1-1, is GAGVSQSPSNKVTEKGKDVELRCDPISGHTALYWYRQSLGQGLEFLIYFQGNSAPDKSGLPSDRFSAERTGGSVSTLTIQRTQQEDSAVYLCASSWDRYTTEAFFGQGTRLTVV.